These 16 T cell receptor beta chains were sequenced from one sample in a study of cytomegalovirus exposure and HLA in healthy donors. Researchers ran the PCR with 60 Vbeta and 13 Jbeta primers. Sequencing was performed with immunoSEQ multiplex PCR; in TCRdb, only in-frame clones are kept and a portion is missing. The sample has 80,000 to 100,000 clones, and its top ten clones hold less than 20%. The material sequenced was PBMCs. These receptors originate from a man aged 50-60 years in good health and CMV-seropositive.

This chain joins TRBV10-1 and TRBJ2-7; tentative D call: TRBD2 (5 bases). This CDR3 has 14 residues. With 10 bases removed from V and 7 bases from J, the gap between germline ends came to 23 bases. Germline V gene sequence: CDR1 WNHNN, CDR2 SYGVQD (reference sequence). The CDR3 loop is CAIIVSDAMGEQYV. The CDR3 DNA is TGCGCCATAATAGTTAGCGACGCTATGGGAGAGCAGTACGTC.

The gene calls are TRBV9 and TRBJ1-5; tentative D call: TRBD1 (5 bases). CDR3 length equals 14 residues. V was pared by 2 bases and J by 3 bases, with 9 bases between. From germline, CDR1 is SGDLS and CDR2 YYNGEE. CDR3 nucleotides: TGTGCCAGCAGCGTGGGGGGGTCCAATCAGCCCCAGCATTTT. Its protein is CASSVGGSNQPQHF.

V usage is TRBV4-3 and J usage is TRBJ1-4; weak D call: TRBD1 (6 bases). The V gene lost 1 base and the J gene lost 7 bases, with 22 bases spanning the gap. The CDR3 contains 18 residues. The germline V gene has CDR1 LGHNA and CDR2 YSLEER. The CDR3: CASSQGDKASWWGEKLFF. The CDR3, as DNA: TGCGCCAGCAGCCAAGGGGACAAGGCGTCCTGGTGGGGTGAAAAACTGTTTTTT.

V and J are TRBV5-4 and TRBJ2-1; D is ambiguous. CDR1 SGHNT and CDR2 YYREEE come from the germline V gene (reference sequence). This CDR3 is 15 amino acids long. The ends were cut back, 0 bases at V and 0 bases at J, with 7 bases in the middle. CDR3 loop: CASSLVASSYNEQFF. Here the CDR3 DNA reads TGTGCCAGCAGCTTGGTAGCCAGCTCCTACAATGAGCAGTTCTTC. Filled out from reference TRBV5-4 and TRBJ2-1, the complete variable domain reads ETGVTQSPTHLIKTRGQQVTLRCSSQSGHNTVSWYQQALGQGPQFIFQYYREEENGRGNFPPRFSGLQFPNYSSELNVNALELDDSALYLCASSLVASSYNEQFFGPGTRLTVL.

The J gene is TRBJ2-1, the V gene TRBV25-1, with unresolved D. Germline CDR1 reads MGHDK; CDR2 reads SYGVNS. CDR3 length: 14 residues. V was cut by 3 bases and J by 4 bases, with 10 bases left in between. DNA of the CDR3: TGTGCCAGCAGTGAGTCACTTTTGTACAATGAGCAGTTCTTC. This translates into CASSESLLYNEQFF.

This sequence joins TRBV7-9 and TRBJ1-1; a weak D match, TRBD1 (5 bases). The CDR3 is made up of 12 amino acids. CDR1 SEHNR and CDR2 FQNEAQ come from the germline V gene (reference sequence). Trimming shortened V by 7 bases and J by 6 bases, and 12 bases separated the two germline ends. The CDR3: CASTLPGAEAFF. Here the CDR3 DNA reads TGTGCCAGCACCCTCCCGGGGGCTGAAGCTTTCTTT.

V and J are TRBV4-2 and TRBJ2-1; D not certain. CDR3 length: 16 amino acids. In germline, CDR1 is LGHNA, CDR2 YNFKEQ. Deletions cut 4 bases from V and 0 bases from J, with 13 bases between. CDR3 amino acids: CASSPTRSSSYNEQFF. The CDR3 nucleotides read TGTGCCAGCAGCCCCACCCGGAGTAGCTCCTACAATGAGCAGTTCTTC.

V gene TRBV7-9 combines with J gene TRBJ1-2; TRBD1 matches at 7 bases. CDR1 is SEHNR, CDR2 FQNEAQ, per germline (reference sequence). J lost 4 bases, V lost 5 bases, and 7 bases had no gene match. The CDR3 is made up of 14 amino acids. The DNA for the CDR3 is TGTGCCAGCAGCAAGAACCGGGACAGCTATGGCTACACCTTC. Amino acids: CASSKNRDSYGYTF.

The rearrangement joins TRBV4-3 to TRBJ2-3; the match to TRBD2 covers 10 bases. This CDR3 comprises 17 residues. CDR1 is LGHNA and CDR2 is YSLEER in the germline V gene. Trimming removed 0 bases from V and 1 base from J; junction bases left unmatched: 4. The CDR3 DNA reads TGCGCCAGCAGCCAAGATAGTCTAGCGGGGGGCACAGATACGCAGTATTTT. Its translation: CASSQDSLAGGTDTQYF.

The chain combines TRBV7-9 with TRBJ2-6; maybe TRBD2 (7 bases). This CDR3 spans 18 amino acids. Germline assignment: CDR1 SEHNR and CDR2 FQNEAQ (reference sequence). Trimming pared 5 bases from V and 0 bases from J, leaving 17 bases between. CDR3: CASSPVGGQSSGANVLTF. CDR3 nucleotide sequence: TGTGCCAGCAGCCCTGTGGGGGGGCAGAGCTCTGGGGCCAACGTCCTGACTTTC.

V is TRBV5-4 and J is TRBJ1-4; tentative D call: TRBD1 (6 bases). V lost 4 bases to trimming and J lost 8 bases, with 15 bases between them. This CDR3 region has 14 residues. Germline V gives CDR1 SGHNT, CDR2 YYREEE (reference sequence). The CDR3 here is CASSQMGALEKLFF. CDR3 coding DNA: TGTGCCAGCAGCCAAATGGGGGCCCTCGAAAAACTGTTTTTT.

V is TRBV5-1 and J is TRBJ2-1; 7 nucleotides match TRBD2. This CDR3 has 15 residues. V gave up 1 base and J gave up 2 bases; unmatched junction bases: 3. CDR1 and CDR2 from the germline V gene are SGHRS and YFSETQ. Here the CDR3 reads CASSLTGGTYNEQFF. CDR3 nucleotide sequence: TGCGCCAGCAGCTTGACGGGAGGCACCTACAATGAGCAGTTCTTC.

The CDR3 loop reads CASSEANSGRNEQFF. Here the CDR3 DNA reads TGTGCCAGCAGTGAAGCAAATAGCGGGAGGAATGAGCAGTTCTTC. The gene calls are TRBV6-1 and TRBJ2-1, with 10 bases fitting TRBD2. Germline-derived CDR1 and CDR2 are MNHNS and SASEGT. The trim removed 0 bases at V and 7 bases at J, leaving 3 bases unmatched. The CDR3 length is 15 residues.

The chain has TRBV19 and TRBJ2-7; TRBD1 agrees at 7 bases. The CDR3 has 15 residues. After removal of 6 bases from V and 0 bases from J, the junction contained 8 bases not matched to a gene. Germline CDR1 and CDR2: LNHDA and SQIVND (reference sequence). CDR3 in DNA: TGTGCCAGTAGCCGTCCGGGACAGCCCTCCTACGAGCAGTACTTC. Protein: CASSRPGQPSYEQYF.

This chain connects TRBV9 to TRBJ2-1, with 8 bases matching TRBD2. This CDR3 spans 14 amino acids. V lost 2 bases, J lost 7 bases, and 5 bases stayed unmatched. In germline, CDR1 is SGDLS, CDR2 YYNGEE. The CDR3 sequence: CASSVQRERNEQFF. The CDR3 DNA reads as TGTGCCAGCAGCGTCCAGCGGGAGAGGAATGAGCAGTTCTTC.

CDR3 nucleotide sequence: TGTGCCAGCAGCGCCCGGACAGAAGCCACAGATACGCAGTATTTT. Translated: CASSARTEATDTQYF. The rearrangement links TRBV14 to TRBJ2-3; tentative D call: TRBD1 (6 bases). Germline CDR1 is SGHDN and CDR2 is FVKESK. The CDR3 extends over 15 amino acids. Trimming took 5 bases from V and 2 from J, leaving 14 bases between them. Filled out from reference TRBV14 and TRBJ2-3, the complete variable domain reads EAGVTQFPSHSVIEKGQTVTLRCDPISGHDNLYWYRRVMGKEIKFLLHFVKESKQDESGMPNNRFLAERTGGTYSTLKVQPAELEDSGVYFCASSARTEATDTQYFGPGTRLTVL.